These T cell receptor beta chains were read from a single sample in a study of regulatory T cells in long-lasting Graves disease. TCRdb processed the multiplex PCR reads anew with MiXCR; each CDR3 protein has one entry. Among 300,000 to 350,000 distinct CDR3 sequences listed, around 20% were seen once. This material consisted of peripheral blood mononuclear cells (PBMCs), taken when the disease was refractory, from a patient treated with antithyroid drugs. These receptors came from a female donor with Graves disease. CDR3s include the opening cysteine and the closing phenylalanine or tryptophan. The D gene is left open where the match is weak. Expanded clones get a size class; other rows say once, few or many, or leave the size out.

J | length | V | D | size | CDR3 | DNA
TRBJ1-3 | 15 | TRBV12-3/TRBV12-4 | - | - | CASSWGCCAGNTIYF | TGTGCCAGCAGTTGGGGCTGTTGTGCTGGAAACACCATATATTTT
TRBJ1-6 | 15 | TRBV9 | - | few | CASSVESRADSPLHF | TGTGCCAGCAGCGTAGAGAGTCGGGCCGACTCACCCCTCCACTTT
TRBJ2-7 | 14 | TRBV12-3/TRBV12-4 | TRBD2 | - | CASSYQASGSWQYF | TGTGCCAGCAGTTATCAGGCTAGCGGGAGTTGGCAGTACTTC
TRBJ1-2 | 15 | TRBV2 | TRBD1 | - | CASSLLQGAIYGYTF | TGCGCCAGCAGCCTCTTGCAGGGGGCAATCTATGGCTACACCTTC
TRBJ2-7 | 14 | TRBV11-1 | TRBD2 | - | CASTYTSGNYEQYF | TGTGCCAGCACCTATACGAGCGGGAACTACGAGCAGTACTTC
TRBJ1-2 | 13 | TRBV3-1 | - | few | CASSQDLAWGYTF | TGTGCCAGCAGCCAAGATCTTGCTTGGGGCTACACCTTC
TRBJ1-1 | 14 | TRBV10-3 | - | - | CAISQGSGGSEAFF | TGTGCCATCAGTCAGGGCAGCGGGGGCTCTGAAGCTTTCTTT
TRBJ1-2 | 14 | TRBV28 | TRBD1 | few | CASSSPGQEHGYTF | TGTGCCAGCAGTTCTCCGGGACAGGAGCATGGCTACACCTTC
TRBJ2-7 | 13 | TRBV10-3 | TRBD2 | many | CAVLAGPTYEQYF | TGTGCCGTTCTAGCGGGCCCCACCTACGAGCAGTACTTC
TRBJ2-5 | 13 | TRBV7-2 | TRBD2 | many | CASSLGLAGGQYF | TGTGCCAGCAGCCTGGGACTAGCGGGAGGGCAGTACTTC
TRBJ2-1 | 16 | TRBV6-2/TRBV6-3 | TRBD2 | - | CASSGVTSGNYNEQFF | TGTGCCAGCAGTGGAGTGACTAGCGGGAATTACAATGAGCAGTTCTTC
TRBJ1-1 | 15 | TRBV14 | - | few | CASSQVVSMNTEAFF | TGTGCCAGCAGCCAAGTCGTCTCCATGAACACTGAAGCTTTCTTT
TRBJ2-7 | 15 | TRBV7-9 | - | - | CASSPPGPFSYEQYF | TGTGCCAGCAGTCCCCCCGGGCCGTTCTCCTACGAGCAGTACTTC
TRBJ2-1 | 16 | TRBV6-1 | - | - | CASRNGPGPRPNEQFF | TGTGCCAGCAGGAACGGACCGGGACCCCGTCCCAATGAGCAGTTCTTC
TRBJ2-7 | 12 | TRBV6-1 | - | many | CASRTTSYEQYF | TGTGCCAGCAGGACTACAAGCTACGAGCAGTACTTC
TRBJ1-4 | 15 | TRBV2 | TRBD1 | many | CASWGKGQSNEKLFF | TGTGCCAGCTGGGGGAAGGGACAGAGCAATGAAAAACTGTTTTTT
TRBJ2-3 | 16 | TRBV7-2 | - | - | CASTTTRGAGADTQYF | TGTGCCAGCACCACGACCCGGGGGGCCGGGGCAGATACGCAGTATTTT
TRBJ1-4 | 14 | TRBV5-6 | - | many | CASSSRGAEEKLFF | TGTGCCAGCAGCTCACGGGGGGCAGAGGAAAAACTGTTTTTT
TRBJ1-1 | 15 | TRBV10-3 | - | few | CAISPWDTVNTEAFF | TGTGCCATCAGCCCCTGGGACACGGTGAACACTGAAGCTTTCTTT
TRBJ2-1 | 15 | TRBV10-3 | TRBD2 | - | CAISTGTSTYNEQFF | TGTGCCATCAGTACCGGGACTAGTACGTACAATGAGCAGTTCTTC
TRBJ2-7 | 13 | TRBV4-1 | - | many | CASSQAGPYEQYF | TGCGCCAGCAGCCAAGCTGGACCCTACGAGCAGTACTTC
TRBJ1-1 | 12 | TRBV7-2 | - | many | CASSGYSTEAFF | TGTGCCAGCAGCGGTTACAGTACTGAAGCTTTCTTT
TRBJ1-2 | 15 | TRBV7-2 | - | - | CASSLEGTPEGGYTF | TGTGCCAGCAGCTTGGAGGGTACCCCGGAAGGTGGCTACACCTTC
TRBJ1-2 | 17 | TRBV28 | TRBD1 | many | CASSQAGTGYGRYGYTF | TGTGCCAGCAGTCAGGCGGGGACAGGATACGGCCGATATGGCTACACCTTC
TRBJ2-6 | 16 | TRBV6-4 | - | many | CASSSGLRSGANVLTF | TGTGCCAGCAGCTCGGGACTGCGAAGTGGGGCCAACGTCCTGACTTTC
TRBJ2-1 | 15 | TRBV2 | TRBD1 | few | CASRGNRGRHNEQFF | TGTGCCAGCAGGGGAAACAGGGGGCGGCACAATGAGCAGTTCTTC
TRBJ1-1 | 12 | TRBV25-1 | TRBD1 | few | CASSQGAAEAFF | TGTGCCAGCAGTCAGGGGGCGGCTGAAGCTTTCTTT
TRBJ2-4 | 13 | TRBV11-1 | - | few | CASSSAGADIQYF | TGTGCCAGCAGCTCCGCGGGGGCCGACATTCAGTACTTC
TRBJ2-7 | 14 | TRBV4-1 | - | many | CASSQKSVYYEQYF | TGCGCCAGCAGCCAAAAATCGGTTTACTACGAGCAGTACTTC
TRBJ2-7 | 15 | TRBV5-1 | TRBD1 | many | CASSFPAGGDYEQYF | TGCGCCAGCAGCTTCCCTGCAGGGGGCGACTACGAGCAGTACTTC
TRBJ2-7 | 14 | TRBV20-1 | TRBD1 | few | CSARQTGGVYEQYF | TGCAGTGCTAGACAGACAGGGGGCGTGTACGAGCAGTACTTC
TRBJ1-2 | 16 | TRBV7-9 | - | - | CASSAQGLAPNYGYTF | TGTGCCAGCAGCGCCCAGGGCCTCGCTCCTAACTATGGCTACACCTTC
TRBJ1-3 | 16 | TRBV7-9 | - | - | CASSLELTISGNTIYF | TGTGCCAGCAGCTTAGAATTGACAATCTCTGGAAACACCATATATTTT
TRBJ1-1 | 12 | TRBV18 | - | few | CASSGNEAEAFF | TGTGCCAGCTCGGGGAACGAGGCTGAAGCTTTCTTT
TRBJ1-5 | 14 | TRBV19 | TRBD1 | few | CASSPRQGDQPQHF | TGTGCCAGTAGTCCGCGACAGGGGGATCAGCCCCAGCATTTT
TRBJ1-4 | 18 | TRBV6-5 | - | - | CASSYPGPATDYNEKLFF | TGTGCCAGCAGTTACCCGGGGCCGGCGACGGATTATAATGAAAAACTGTTTTTT
TRBJ2-5 | 13 | TRBV9 | - | many | CASSVQGQETQYF | TGTGCCAGCAGCGTACAGGGTCAAGAGACCCAGTACTTC
TRBJ2-7 | 10 | TRBV20-1 | TRBD2 | few | CSAGTSGIDF | TGCAGTGCTGGGACTAGCGGGATCGACTTC
TRBJ2-3 | 14 | TRBV6-1 | TRBD2 | few | CASRKRERSDTQYF | TGTGCCAGCAGAAAGCGGGAGAGGTCAGATACGCAGTATTTT
TRBJ2-7 | 13 | TRBV20-1 | - | few | CSAIRPLIYEQYF | TGCAGTGCTATAAGACCCCTAATCTACGAGCAGTACTTC
TRBJ1-5 | 14 | TRBV10-3 | - | many | CAISERSDNQPQHF | TGTGCCATCAGTGAGCGGTCAGACAATCAGCCCCAGCATTTT
TRBJ1-5 | 13 | TRBV2 | - | many | CASSVDSGQPQHF | TGTGCCAGCAGTGTTGACAGTGGACAGCCCCAGCATTTT
TRBJ2-5 | 13 | TRBV29-1 | - | few | CSVDRAPQETQYF | TGCAGCGTTGACAGGGCCCCCCAAGAGACCCAGTACTTC
TRBJ1-5 | 18 | TRBV5-5 | - | - | CASSARFSWGYSNQPQHF | TGTGCCAGCAGCGCCAGGTTCTCTTGGGGTTATAGCAATCAGCCCCAGCATTTT
TRBJ1-2 | 15 | TRBV14 | - | - | CASSQGAGLSYGYTF | TGTGCCAGCAGCCAAGGAGCAGGGTTGAGCTATGGCTACACCTTC
TRBJ2-2 | 17 | TRBV6-2/TRBV6-3 | - | - | CASSEARQAANTGELFF | TGTGCCAGCAGTGAAGCTCGGCAGGCCGCGAACACCGGGGAGCTGTTTTTT
TRBJ2-5 | 13 | TRBV19 | - | many | CASSKGNMETQYF | TGTGCCAGTAGTAAGGGAAACATGGAGACCCAGTACTTC